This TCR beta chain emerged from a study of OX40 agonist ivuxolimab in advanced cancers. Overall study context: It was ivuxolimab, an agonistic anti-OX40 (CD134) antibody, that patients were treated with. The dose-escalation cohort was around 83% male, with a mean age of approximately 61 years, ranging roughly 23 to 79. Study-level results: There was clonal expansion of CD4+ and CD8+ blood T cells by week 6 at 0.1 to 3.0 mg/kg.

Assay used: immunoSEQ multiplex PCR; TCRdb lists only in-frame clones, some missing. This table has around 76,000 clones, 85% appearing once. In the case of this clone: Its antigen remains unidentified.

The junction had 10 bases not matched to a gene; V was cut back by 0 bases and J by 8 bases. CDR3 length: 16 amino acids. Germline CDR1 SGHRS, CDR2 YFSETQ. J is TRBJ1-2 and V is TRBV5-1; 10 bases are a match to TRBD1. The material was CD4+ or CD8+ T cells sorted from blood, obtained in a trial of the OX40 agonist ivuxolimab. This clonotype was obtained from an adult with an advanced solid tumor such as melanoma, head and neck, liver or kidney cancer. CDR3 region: CASSLVGGTGVGGYTF. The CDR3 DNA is TGCGCCAGCAGCTTGGTAGGAGGGACAGGGGTCGGAGGCTACACCTTC.